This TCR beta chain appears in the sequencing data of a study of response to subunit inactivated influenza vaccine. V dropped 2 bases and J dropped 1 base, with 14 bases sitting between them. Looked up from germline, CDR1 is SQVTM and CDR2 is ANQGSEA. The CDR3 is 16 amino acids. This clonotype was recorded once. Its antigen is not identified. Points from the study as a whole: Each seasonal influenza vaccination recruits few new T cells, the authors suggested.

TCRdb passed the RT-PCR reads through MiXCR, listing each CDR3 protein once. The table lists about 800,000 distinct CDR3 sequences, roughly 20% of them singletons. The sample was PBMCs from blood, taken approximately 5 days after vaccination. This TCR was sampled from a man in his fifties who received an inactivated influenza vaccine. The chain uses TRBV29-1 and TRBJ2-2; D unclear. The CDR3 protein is CSVESVSRRNTGELFF. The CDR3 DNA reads TGCAGCGTTGAATCCGTGTCCAGGCGGAACACCGGGGAGCTGTTTTTT.